Reported below is one TCR beta chain. The antigen is not known. V lost 5 bases, J lost 4 bases, and 11 bases lay in between. The germline V gene encodes CDR1 MNHNY and CDR2 SVGAGI (reference sequence). The CDR3 has 14 residues. Researchers ran the PCR with 60 Vbeta and 13 Jbeta primers. Generated by immunoSEQ multiplex PCR, the TCRdb table keeps only in-frame clones and is missing some. The profile shows approximately 120,000 clones, 69% of them singletons. This sample stems from a study of cytomegalovirus exposure and HLA in healthy donors. The wider study: Across a few hundred genotyped donors, roughly 80% landed in the Caucasian-associated ancestry cluster.

Study-level findings and limits: By HLA locus, TCR association rates varied in a later analysis, with DRB1 showing the most and HLA-C the fewest. A missense DCLRE1C variant was associated with V- and J-gene trimming of TCR beta chains in a later analysis, and an independent cohort replicated the association. Among the most significant clusters, several appeared linked to common viral pathogens in a later analysis.

This receptor was identified in a woman in her 70s in good health and CMV-seropositive. The sequenced sample was PBMCs. The rearrangement links TRBV6-6 to TRBJ1-4, with TRBD1 as a possible D gene (6 bases). As DNA, the CDR3 is TGTGCCAGCAGTCCAGGGGCCATTAATGAAAAACTGTTTTTT. It encodes CASSPGAINEKLFF.